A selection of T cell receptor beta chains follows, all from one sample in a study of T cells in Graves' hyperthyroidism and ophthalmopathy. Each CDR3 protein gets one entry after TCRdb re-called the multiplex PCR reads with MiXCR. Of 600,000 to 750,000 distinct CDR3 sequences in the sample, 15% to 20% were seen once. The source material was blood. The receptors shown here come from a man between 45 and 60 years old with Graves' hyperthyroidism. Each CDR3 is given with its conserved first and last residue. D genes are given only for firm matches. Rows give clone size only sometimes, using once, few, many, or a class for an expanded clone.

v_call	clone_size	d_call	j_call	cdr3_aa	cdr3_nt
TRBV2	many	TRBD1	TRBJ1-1	CASRSGTGGITEAFF	TGTGCCAGCAGATCCGGGACAGGGGGCATCACTGAAGCTTTCTTT
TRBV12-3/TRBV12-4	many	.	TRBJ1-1	CASSFRGQEAFF	TGTGCCAGCAGTTTTCGGGGGCAGGAAGCTTTCTTT
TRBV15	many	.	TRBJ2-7	CATSRDGNPYEQYF	TGTGCCACCAGCAGAGACGGGAACCCCTACGAGCAGTACTTC
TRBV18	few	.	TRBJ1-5	CASSPMEGSNQPQHF	TGTGCCAGCTCACCAATGGAAGGGAGCAATCAGCCCCAGCATTTT
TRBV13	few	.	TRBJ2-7	CASSQPAGPSYEQYF	TGTGCCAGCAGCCAACCGGCAGGCCCTTCCTACGAGCAGTACTTC
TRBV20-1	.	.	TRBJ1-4	CSARPRGGVEKLFF	TGCAGTGCTCGGCCCAGGGGAGGGGTTGAAAAACTGTTTTTT
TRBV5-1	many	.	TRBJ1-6	CASSFGGSYNSPLHF	TGCGCCAGCAGCTTCGGCGGATCCTATAATTCACCCCTCCACTTT
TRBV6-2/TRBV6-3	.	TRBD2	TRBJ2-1	CASGYLAGYNEQFF	TGTGCCAGCGGTTACTTAGCGGGCTACAATGAGCAGTTCTTC
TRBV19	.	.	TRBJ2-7	CASSKTTSTYEQYF	TGTGCCAGTAGTAAGACTACCAGTACCTACGAGCAGTACTTC
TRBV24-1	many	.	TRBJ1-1	CATSALDNPTEAFF	TGTGCCACCAGTGCACTTGATAATCCCACTGAAGCTTTCTTT
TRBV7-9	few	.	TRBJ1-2	CASSLIYGYTF	TGTGCCAGCAGCTTAATTTATGGCTACACCTTC
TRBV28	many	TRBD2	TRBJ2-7	CASSLSWAAGGYEQYF	TGTGCCAGCAGTTTATCTTGGGCGGCGGGAGGCTACGAGCAGTACTTC
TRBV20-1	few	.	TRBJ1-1	CSAREPGPWNTEAFF	TGCAGTGCTAGAGAACCGGGACCGTGGAACACTGAAGCTTTCTTT
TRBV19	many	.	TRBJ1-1	CASSIGADRLSEAFF	TGTGCCAGTAGTATAGGAGCAGACAGGCTCTCCGAAGCTTTCTTT
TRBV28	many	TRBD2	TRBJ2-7	CASSRGGLRPYEQYF	TGTGCCAGCAGTCGGGGGGGCTTGCGACCCTACGAGCAGTACTTC
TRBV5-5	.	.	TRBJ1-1	CASSPVGGSAFF	TGTGCCAGCAGCCCGGTGGGGGGATCAGCTTTCTTT
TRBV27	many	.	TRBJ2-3	CASSPNHLPDTQYF	TGTGCCAGCAGTCCCAACCACCTTCCCGATACGCAGTATTTT
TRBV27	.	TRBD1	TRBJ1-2	CASSLGTGKGYGYTF	TGTGCCAGCAGTTTGGGGACAGGGAAGGGCTATGGCTACACCTTC
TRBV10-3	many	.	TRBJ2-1	CAISESGEASKQFF	TGTGCCATCAGTGAGTCGGGTGAAGCGAGTAAGCAGTTCTTC
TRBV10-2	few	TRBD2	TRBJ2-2	CASTRGLAGGIGELFF	TGCGCCAGCACTAGAGGACTAGCGGGAGGAATCGGGGAGCTGTTTTTT
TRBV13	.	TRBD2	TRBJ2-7	CASSLTGGDGEQYF	TGTGCCAGCAGCTTAACCGGGGGGGACGGTGAGCAGTACTTC
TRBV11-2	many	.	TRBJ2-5	CASSLALGRQETQYF	TGTGCCAGCAGCTTAGCGTTAGGCAGGCAAGAGACCCAGTACTTC
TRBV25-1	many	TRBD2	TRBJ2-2	CASSAGTSGSVTGELFF	TGTGCCAGCAGTGCTGGGACTAGCGGGAGTGTGACCGGGGAGCTGTTTTTT
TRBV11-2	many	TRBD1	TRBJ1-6	CASSLDLGQDPLHF	TGTGCCAGCAGCTTAGATCTAGGACAGGACCCCCTCCACTTT
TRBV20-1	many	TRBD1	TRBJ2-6	CSAGQAGTGANVLTF	TGCAGTGCCGGACAGGCCGGAACTGGGGCCAACGTCCTGACTTTC
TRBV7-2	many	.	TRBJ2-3	CASSPPGTEDTQYF	TGTGCCAGCAGCCCGCCCGGGACGGAAGATACGCAGTATTTT
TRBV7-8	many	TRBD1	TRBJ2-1	CASSRTGGMDNEQFF	TGTGCCAGCAGCCGAACAGGGGGAATGGACAATGAGCAGTTCTTC